The next 28 T cell receptor beta chains were all read from a single sample in a study of blood T cell repertoires in COVID-19. Assay: immunoSEQ multiplex PCR; the TCRdb copy retains only in-frame clones and omits some. Of approximately 450,000 clones listed, roughly nine tenths were seen once; the top ten hold roughly 1.1%. Sequenced input: PBMCs or T cells enriched from blood (not recorded which). Source of these receptors: a young man who had recovered from COVID-19.

The rearrangement uses TRBV28 and TRBJ2-2; D is uncertain. This CDR3 is 15 amino acids long. V lost 5 bases and J lost 4, with 14 bases in between. Germline loops: CDR1 MDHEN, CDR2 SYDVKM. CDR3 in amino acids: CASSPPVPGTGELFF. The CDR3 DNA reads TGTGCCAGCAGTCCCCCCGTTCCCGGCACCGGGGAGCTGTTTTTT.

This clone was seen just once. This chain uses TRBV10-2 with TRBJ2-7; 7 bases agree with TRBD1. V was clipped by 7 bases and J by 2 bases; unmatched bases: 8. CDR3 size: 14 residues. Germline V gives CDR1 WSHSY, CDR2 SAAADI. CDR3 in amino acids: CASTLQGIPYEQYF. The CDR3, as DNA: TGCGCCAGCACTTTACAGGGGATCCCCTACGAGCAGTACTTC.

The chain combines TRBV19 with TRBJ2-1; TRBD1 agrees at 9 bases. V lost 6 bases and J lost 5; bases outside the gene matches: 11. The CDR3 spans 16 residues. Germline V gene data show CDR1 as LNHDA and CDR2 as SQIVND (reference sequence). Written as DNA, the CDR3 is TGTGCCAGTAGGGTTAGGGGACAGGGTCCCCACAATGAGCAGTTCTTC. Protein sequence: CASRVRGQGPHNEQFF.

J is TRBJ1-4 and V is TRBV20-1; no clear D gene. Germline V lookup: CDR1 DFQATT, CDR2 SNEGSKA (reference sequence). The length of the CDR3 is 14 residues. Trimming pared 3 bases from V and 0 bases from J, leaving 8 bases between. CDR3 nucleotide sequence: TGCAGTGCTAGTTTCGTTGCAACTAATGAAAAACTGTTTTTT. Translation gives CSASFVATNEKLFF.

The chain recombines TRBV28 with TRBJ2-5, with D perhaps matching TRBD2 (5 bases). CDR1 and CDR2 (germline): MDHEN, SYDVKM. This CDR3 region has 15 residues. V was clipped by 4 bases and J by 7 bases, with 19 bases between them. The CDR3 loop is CASSSPSEGLGTQYF. The CDR3 bases are TGTGCCAGCAGTTCCCCCAGCGAGGGTTTAGGGACCCAGTACTTC.

The rearrangement joins TRBV7-7 to TRBJ2-3, with 7 positions matching TRBD2. Germline values: CDR1 SSHAT, CDR2 FNYEAQ (reference sequence). V lost 5 bases to trimming and J lost 0 bases; unmatched junction nucleotides: 2. The CDR3 covers 14 residues. The CDR3 nucleotides read TGTGCCAGCAGCGTTAGCGGGAGCACAGATACGCAGTATTTT. Amino acids: CASSVSGSTDTQYF.

V is TRBV27 and J is TRBJ2-1; 13 bases fit TRBD2. V trimming: 5 bases; J trimming: 0 bases; junction bases outside the gene matches: 7. Germline lookup yields CDR1 MNHEY and CDR2 SMNVEV (reference sequence). CDR3 size: 18 residues. The CDR3 sequence is CASSQGLAGLSSYNEQFF. The CDR3 DNA follows: TGTGCCAGCAGTCAGGGACTAGCGGGGCTAAGCTCCTACAATGAGCAGTTCTTC.

The J gene is TRBJ1-1, the V gene TRBV5-4, with D uncertain. Looked up from germline, CDR1 is SGHNT and CDR2 is YYREEE (reference sequence). The CDR3 extends over 14 amino acids. Trimming took 3 bases from V and 0 from J, leaving 9 bases between them. DNA for the CDR3: TGTGCCAGCAGCTGGACTTCCGTGAACACTGAAGCTTTCTTT. As protein: CASSWTSVNTEAFF.

J is TRBJ1-6 and V is TRBV2; D unresolved. The CDR3 sequence is 13 residues long. Germline V gene sequence: CDR1 SNHLY, CDR2 FYNNEI. Trimming took off 8 bases at V and 6 bases at J, with 11 bases between the two ends. The DNA for the CDR3 is TGTGCCAGCCTGTGGGAGAGTAATTCACCCCTCCACTTT. Its protein product is CASLWESNSPLHF. The full variable domain, with the rest looked up from reference TRBV2 and TRBJ1-6, is EPEVTQTPSHQVTQMGQEVILRCVPISNHLYFYWYRQILGQKVEFLVSFYNNEISEKSEIFDDQFSVERPDGSNFTLKIRSTKLEDSAMYFCASLWESNSPLHFGNGTRLTVT.

The chain uses TRBV7-3 and TRBJ2-3, with 7 bases aligning to TRBD2. Germline assignment: CDR1 SGHTA and CDR2 FQGTGA. The trim removed 5 bases at V and 2 bases at J, leaving 10 bases unmatched. The CDR3 has 16 amino acids. CDR3 in amino acids: CASSPGGSGYTDTQYF. DNA for the CDR3: TGTGCCAGCAGCCCTGGCGGTAGCGGGTACACAGATACGCAGTATTTT.

This sequence joins TRBV6-6 and TRBJ1-2; TRBD1 matches at 8 bases. V was clipped by 2 bases and J by 5 bases; unmatched bases: 4. Per germline, CDR1 MNHNY and CDR2 SVGAGI (reference sequence). The CDR3 length is 14 residues. The CDR3 sequence: CASSYPDRAYGYTF. Here the CDR3 DNA reads TGTGCCAGCAGTTACCCGGACAGGGCATATGGCTACACCTTC.

The chain carries TRBV10-2 and TRBJ1-5; a possible D gene is TRBD1 (5 bases). This CDR3 is built from 15 residues. Germline V gene data show CDR1 as WSHSY and CDR2 as SAAADI. Trimming stripped 1 base from V and 2 bases from J, with 9 bases between. The CDR3 DNA reads as TGCGCCAGCAGTGAGTGGGGACTAGGCAATCAGCCCCAGCATTTT. Its protein is CASSEWGLGNQPQHF.

The V call is TRBV7-3, the J call TRBJ2-3; weak D call: TRBD2 (5 bases). The CDR3 spans 13 residues. V lost 5 bases and J lost 5, with 11 bases in between. Looked up from germline, CDR1 is SGHTA and CDR2 is FQGTGA. The CDR3 sequence: CASSLGEIDTQYF. CDR3 coding DNA: TGTGCCAGCAGCCTGGGAGAAATAGATACGCAGTATTTT.

This sequence joins TRBV30 and TRBJ2-2; D is perhaps TRBD1 (6 bases). V was trimmed by 0 bases and J by 0 bases, leaving 11 bases between them. Per germline, CDR1 GTSNPN and CDR2 SVGIG (reference sequence). The CDR3 extends over 16 amino acids. CDR3 sequence (DNA): TGTGCCTGGAGTGTGTTGGACAGACCGAACACCGGGGAGCTGTTTTTT. Amino acids: CAWSVLDRPNTGELFF.

The rearrangement links TRBV9 to TRBJ1-2, with D possibly TRBD1 on 5 matching bases. The germline CDR1 and CDR2 sequences are SGDLS and YYNGEE. The CDR3 extends over 16 amino acids. Trimming took off 0 bases at V and 2 bases at J, with 14 bases between the two ends. CDR3 residues: CASSVDRRGGNYGYTF. In DNA form, the CDR3 reads TGTGCCAGCAGCGTAGATCGTCGGGGGGGAAACTATGGCTACACCTTC.

The CDR3 protein is CASSFTGALANTEAFF. For the CDR3, the DNA is TGTGCCAGCAGCTTCACAGGGGCTTTAGCGAACACTGAAGCTTTCTTT. The genes are TRBV7-9 and TRBJ1-1; TRBD1 matches 7 bases. Germline lookup yields CDR1 SEHNR and CDR2 FQNEAQ (reference sequence). Trimming took 3 bases from V and 1 from J; bases not matched to a gene: 8. The CDR3 is 16 residues long. The variable domain in full, completed from reference TRBV7-9 and TRBJ1-1, reads DTGVSQNPRHKITKRGQNVTFRCDPISEHNRLYWYRQTLGQGPEFLTYFQNEAQLEKSRLLSDRFSAERPKGSFSTLEIQRTEQGDSAMYLCASSFTGALANTEAFFGQGTRLTVV.

The chain is built from TRBV6-5 and TRBJ1-5, with TRBD1 matching over 10 bases. Trimming at V came to 6 bases and at J to 5 bases, leaving 7 bases not matched to a gene. The CDR3 spans 15 residues. Germline CDR1 reads MNHEY; CDR2 reads SVGAGI. The CDR3 here is CASRETGGRYQPQHF. The CDR3 region has the DNA TGTGCCAGCAGGGAGACAGGGGGCAGGTATCAGCCCCAGCATTTT.

This clone was seen only a few times. The chain joins TRBV6-5 to TRBJ2-2; 10 nucleotides match TRBD2. V was clipped by 4 bases and J by 7 bases; unmatched bases: 9. This CDR3 contains 16 residues. Germline lookup yields CDR1 MNHEY and CDR2 SVGAGI. DNA for the CDR3: TGTGCCAGCAGTTTAGATGGACTAGCGGTCGTCGGGGAGCTGTTTTTT. This gives the protein CASSLDGLAVVGELFF.

The chain is built from TRBV30 and TRBJ2-3; D gene uncertain. With 3 bases removed from V and 0 bases from J, the gap between germline ends came to 4 bases. The CDR3 sequence is 12 residues long. The germline V gene has CDR1 GTSNPN and CDR2 SVGIG (reference sequence). CDR3 DNA sequence: TGTGCCTGGAGGGGCAGCACAGATACGCAGTATTTT. Amino acid sequence: CAWRGSTDTQYF.

This sequence joins TRBV11-2 and TRBJ2-1; 13 bases agree with TRBD2. The J segment lost 6 bases and the V segment lost 5 bases, leaving 7 bases of the junction unmatched. The CDR3 is 16 amino acids. Per germline, CDR1 SGHAT and CDR2 FQNNGV. The CDR3 region is CASSPRTSGSGNEQFF. The CDR3 DNA reads TGTGCCAGCAGCCCAAGGACTAGCGGGAGCGGCAATGAGCAGTTCTTC.

V is TRBV10-3 and J is TRBJ2-1, with TRBD1 identical over 11 bases. CDR3 length equals 14 residues. CDR1 and CDR2 from the germline V gene are ENHRY and SYGVKD. Trimming took 2 bases from V and 7 from J; bases not matched to a gene: 1. CDR3 sequence: CAISERDRGNEQFF. Here the CDR3 DNA reads TGTGCCATCAGTGAGCGGGACAGGGGGAATGAGCAGTTCTTC.

Here the CDR3 reads CASSTSGGPPDQPQHF. The CDR3 coding sequence is TGTGCCAGCAGTACGAGTGGAGGGCCTCCGGATCAGCCCCAGCATTTT. This rearrangement joins TRBV6-6 to TRBJ1-5; the D is unclear. Between the trimmed V and J ends, which lost 5 bases and 5 bases, there was a span of 19 bases. Germline V gene sequence: CDR1 MNHNY, CDR2 SVGAGI (reference sequence). CDR3 length: 16 residues.

This clone has only one observation. The chain employs TRBV7-9 and TRBJ2-2; D perhaps matches TRBD1 (6 bases). Germline values: CDR1 SEHNR, CDR2 FQNEAQ (reference sequence). The CDR3 contains 17 residues. Trimming removed 4 bases at V and 2 bases at J, with 17 bases between. Here the CDR3 reads CASSYPTGSFNTGELFF. For the CDR3, the DNA is TGTGCCAGCAGCTACCCCACAGGGAGTTTTAACACCGGGGAGCTGTTTTTT.

This clone was counted a single time. The V gene is TRBV3-1 (or the pseudogene TRBV3-2), the J gene TRBJ2-5, with 7 bases identical to TRBD1. CDR1 and CDR2 from the germline V gene are LGHDT and YNNKEL (reference sequence). The ends lost 3 bases at V and 4 bases at J; junction bases unmatched: 8. The CDR3 has 15 residues. For the CDR3, the DNA is TGTGCCAGCAGCCAGGACCACAGGGGACGAGAGACCCAGTACTTC. As protein: CASSQDHRGRETQYF.

V and J are TRBV2 and TRBJ1-1, with D uncertain. The V gene lost 7 bases and the J gene lost 1 base, with 10 bases spanning the gap. This CDR3 has 13 residues. Germline values: CDR1 SNHLY, CDR2 FYNNEI. The CDR3 DNA is TGTGCCAGCAACCTAGAACAGAACACTGAAGCTTTCTTT. Its protein is CASNLEQNTEAFF.

The V call is TRBV19, the J call TRBJ1-6; 9 positions match TRBD1. Germline V CDR1 and CDR2: LNHDA, SQIVND (reference sequence). This CDR3 comprises 17 residues. The trim removed 5 bases at V and 10 bases at J, leaving 15 bases unmatched. This CDR3 is CASSYHRDRVRDSPLHF. In nucleotides, the CDR3 is TGTGCCAGTAGTTATCACCGGGACAGGGTTCGGGACTCACCCCTCCACTTT. Supplemented by reference TRBV19 and TRBJ1-6, the full variable domain reads DGGITQSPKYLFRKEGQNVTLSCEQNLNHDAMYWYRQDPGQGLRLIYYSQIVNDFQKGDIAEGYSVSREKKESFPLTVTSAQKNPTAFYLCASSYHRDRVRDSPLHFGNGTRLTVT.

As for this clone: Other DNA sequences from this sample encode an identical CDR3 as well. This chain connects TRBV28 to TRBJ1-6; D might be TRBD1 (6 bases). Trimming left V 3 bases short and J 10 bases short, with 7 bases between. CDR1 is MDHEN, CDR2 SYDVKM, per germline. The CDR3 is made up of 12 amino acids. In DNA, the CDR3 is TGTGCCAGCAGTTTCAGGGGATCACCCCTCCACTTT. It codes for CASSFRGSPLHF. Full variable domain (outside the CDR3, taken from reference TRBV28 and TRBJ1-6): DVKVTQSSRYLVKRTGEKVFLECVQDMDHENMFWYRQDPGLGLRLIYFSYDVKMKEKGDIPEGYSVSREKKERFSLILESASTNQTSMYLCASSFRGSPLHFGNGTRLTVT.

The V and J genes are TRBV7-2 and TRBJ1-4, with D maybe TRBD1 (6 bases). Looked up from germline, CDR1 is SGHTA and CDR2 is FQGNSA. The length of the CDR3 is 15 residues. Trimming left V 4 bases short and J 7 bases short, with 16 bases between. The CDR3 sequence is CASSSTPGAGEKLFF. The CDR3 bases are TGTGCCAGCAGCTCAACACCAGGGGCCGGTGAAAAACTGTTTTTT.